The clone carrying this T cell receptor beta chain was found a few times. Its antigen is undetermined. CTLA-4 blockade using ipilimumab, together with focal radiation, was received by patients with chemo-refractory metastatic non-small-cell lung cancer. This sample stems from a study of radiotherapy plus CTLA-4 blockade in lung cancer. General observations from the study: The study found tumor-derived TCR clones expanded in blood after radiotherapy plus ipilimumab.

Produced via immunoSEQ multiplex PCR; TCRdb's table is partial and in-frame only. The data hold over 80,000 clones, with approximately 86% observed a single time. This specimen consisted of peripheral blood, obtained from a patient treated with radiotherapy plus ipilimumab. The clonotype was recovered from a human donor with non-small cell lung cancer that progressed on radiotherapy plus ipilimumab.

CDR3 region: CASTRAGYGYTF. CDR3 bases: TGTGCCAGTACTAGGGCGGGGTATGGCTACACCTTC. This rearrangement joins TRBV19 to TRBJ1-2, with unresolved D. Germline V gene data show CDR1 as LNHDA and CDR2 as SQIVND (reference sequence). The CDR3 extends over 12 amino acids. V was trimmed by 7 bases and J by 5 bases, leaving 11 bases between them.